The TCR beta chain under discussion was sequenced for a study of cytomegalovirus exposure and HLA in healthy donors. Primers: 60 Vbeta forward and 13 Jbeta reverse. Assay used: immunoSEQ multiplex PCR; TCRdb lists only in-frame clones, some missing. The sample carries around 80,000 clones, approximately 60% recorded once. Germline-derived CDR1 and CDR2 are LNHDA and SQIVND (reference sequence). The CDR3 spans 13 residues. After removal of 3 bases from V and 3 bases from J, the junction contained 2 bases not matched to a gene. This clonotype was sampled from a male donor in good health and CMV-seropositive. The chain uses TRBV19 and TRBJ2-7, with TRBD2 matching 7 bases. The sequenced sample was PBMCs. For the CDR3, the DNA is TGTGCCAGTAGTATCCAGCGGGGCTACGAGCAGTACTTC. It codes for CASSIQRGYEQYF. Supplemented by reference TRBV19 and TRBJ2-7, the full variable domain reads DGGITQSPKYLFRKEGQNVTLSCEQNLNHDAMYWYRQDPGQGLRLIYYSQIVNDFQKGDIAEGYSVSREKKESFPLTVTSAQKNPTAFYLCASSIQRGYEQYFGPGTRLTVT.